One and the same sample provided the 2 T cell receptor beta chains below, sequenced in a study of Ad26.COV2.S vaccination and SARS-CoV-2 variants. The treatment here: over 15 received Ad26.COV2.S at low or high dose, single or two shots; 5 received placebo; per-sample allocation not given. Sampling was done on day 63 after the first vaccine or placebo injection. Sequencing was performed with immunoSEQ multiplex PCR; in TCRdb, only in-frame clones are kept and a portion is missing. This sample has about 350,000 clones, with around 90% found just once. The starting material was peripheral blood, obtained in a trial of Ad26.COV2.S vaccine versus placebo. The receptors were gathered from a person between 18 and 59 years old who received the Ad26.COV2.S COVID-19 vaccine or a placebo.

The rearrangement links TRBV10-3 to TRBJ1-5, with D uncertain. Germline loops: CDR1 ENHRY, CDR2 SYGVKD. The CDR3 length is 12 residues. Trimming removed 6 bases at V and 6 bases at J, with 9 bases between. CDR3 sequence: CAIREESQPQHF. CDR3 in DNA: TGTGCCATCAGGGAAGAAAGTCAGCCCCAGCATTTT.

Concerning this clone itself: Other DNA sequences of this sample code for an identical CDR3. The chain has TRBV18 and TRBJ1-4; the D is unclear. This CDR3 has 14 residues. Trimming left V 5 bases short and J 0 bases short, with 7 bases between. Germline lookup yields CDR1 KGHSH and CDR2 LQKENI. The CDR3: CASSSSTTNEKLFF. Written as DNA, the CDR3 is TGTGCCAGCTCATCTAGTACAACTAATGAAAAACTGTTTTTT.